The next 5 T cell receptor beta chains were all read from a single sample in a study of blood T cells in healthy people across ages. Together with a sample-barcoded 5' primer, a J-beta primer mix was included in a second PCR lasting roughly 6 to 12 cycles. TCRdb reprocessed the 5' RACE reads with MiXCR, giving one entry per CDR3 protein. The data hold roughly 1,700,000 distinct CDR3 sequences, with 28% observed a single time. Sequenced material: blood. Receptors were obtained from a young woman in good health.

This clonotype occurred a few times. The chain uses TRBV10-3 and TRBJ2-3, with TRBD2 identical over 9 bases. V gave up 3 bases and J gave up 1 base; unmatched junction bases: 11. The CDR3 totals 18 residues. CDR1 is ENHRY, CDR2 SYGVKD, per germline. The CDR3 DNA reads TGTGCCATCAGTGACTTGCGTTCTAGCGGGGAAGGCACAGATACGCAGTATTTT. It is translated as CAISDLRSSGEGTDTQYF.

This clonotype was seen more than once but under ten times. At one of its ends the junction is not consistent with the germline gene, which may arise from a read error. The chain combines TRBV20-1 with TRBJ2-5, with 8 nucleotides matching TRBD2. The CDR3 sequence is 13 residues long. CDR1 is DFQATT, CDR2 SNEGSKA, per germline (reference sequence). In DNA form, the CDR3 reads TGCAGTGCAAGAGCGGGAGCTCGGGAGACCCAGTACTTC. Its protein product is CSARAGARETQYF.

This clonotype was counted between two and nine times. The chain is built from TRBV14 and TRBJ2-5; D uncertain. This CDR3 has 15 residues. CDR1 is SGHDN, CDR2 FVKESK, per germline. Trimming left V 1 base short and J 2 bases short, with 11 bases between. The DNA of the CDR3 is TGTGCCAGCAGCCAAGCATCAAATTTTCAAGAGACCCAGTACTTC. It translates to CASSQASNFQETQYF. Based on the CDR3 plus reference TRBV14 and TRBJ2-5, the full variable domain is EAGVTQFPSHSVIEKGQTVTLRCDPISGHDNLYWYRRVMGKEIKFLLHFVKESKQDESGMPNNRFLAERTGGTYSTLKVQPAELEDSGVYFCASSQASNFQETQYFGPGTRLLVL.

The rearrangement joins TRBV7-9 to TRBJ2-1; 10 bases fit TRBD2. The V gene end was trimmed by 2 bases and the J gene end by 3 bases; junction bases not matched to a gene: 4. The V gene's germline CDR1 is SEHNR and CDR2 FQNEAQ (reference sequence). This CDR3 spans 16 amino acids. The CDR3 loop is CASSLSGRALYNEQFF. The CDR3 DNA sequence: TGTGCCAGCAGCTTAAGCGGGAGGGCCCTCTACAATGAGCAGTTCTTC.

The chain recombines TRBV20-1 with TRBJ1-2; TRBD1 might be the D (6 bases). Trimming pared 3 bases from V and 3 bases from J, leaving 17 bases between. This CDR3 has 15 residues. CDR1 is DFQATT, CDR2 SNEGSKA, per germline (reference sequence). The CDR3 sequence: CSASPLQGGYYGYTF. Written as DNA, the CDR3 is TGCAGTGCTAGTCCTTTACAGGGAGGCTACTATGGCTACACCTTC.